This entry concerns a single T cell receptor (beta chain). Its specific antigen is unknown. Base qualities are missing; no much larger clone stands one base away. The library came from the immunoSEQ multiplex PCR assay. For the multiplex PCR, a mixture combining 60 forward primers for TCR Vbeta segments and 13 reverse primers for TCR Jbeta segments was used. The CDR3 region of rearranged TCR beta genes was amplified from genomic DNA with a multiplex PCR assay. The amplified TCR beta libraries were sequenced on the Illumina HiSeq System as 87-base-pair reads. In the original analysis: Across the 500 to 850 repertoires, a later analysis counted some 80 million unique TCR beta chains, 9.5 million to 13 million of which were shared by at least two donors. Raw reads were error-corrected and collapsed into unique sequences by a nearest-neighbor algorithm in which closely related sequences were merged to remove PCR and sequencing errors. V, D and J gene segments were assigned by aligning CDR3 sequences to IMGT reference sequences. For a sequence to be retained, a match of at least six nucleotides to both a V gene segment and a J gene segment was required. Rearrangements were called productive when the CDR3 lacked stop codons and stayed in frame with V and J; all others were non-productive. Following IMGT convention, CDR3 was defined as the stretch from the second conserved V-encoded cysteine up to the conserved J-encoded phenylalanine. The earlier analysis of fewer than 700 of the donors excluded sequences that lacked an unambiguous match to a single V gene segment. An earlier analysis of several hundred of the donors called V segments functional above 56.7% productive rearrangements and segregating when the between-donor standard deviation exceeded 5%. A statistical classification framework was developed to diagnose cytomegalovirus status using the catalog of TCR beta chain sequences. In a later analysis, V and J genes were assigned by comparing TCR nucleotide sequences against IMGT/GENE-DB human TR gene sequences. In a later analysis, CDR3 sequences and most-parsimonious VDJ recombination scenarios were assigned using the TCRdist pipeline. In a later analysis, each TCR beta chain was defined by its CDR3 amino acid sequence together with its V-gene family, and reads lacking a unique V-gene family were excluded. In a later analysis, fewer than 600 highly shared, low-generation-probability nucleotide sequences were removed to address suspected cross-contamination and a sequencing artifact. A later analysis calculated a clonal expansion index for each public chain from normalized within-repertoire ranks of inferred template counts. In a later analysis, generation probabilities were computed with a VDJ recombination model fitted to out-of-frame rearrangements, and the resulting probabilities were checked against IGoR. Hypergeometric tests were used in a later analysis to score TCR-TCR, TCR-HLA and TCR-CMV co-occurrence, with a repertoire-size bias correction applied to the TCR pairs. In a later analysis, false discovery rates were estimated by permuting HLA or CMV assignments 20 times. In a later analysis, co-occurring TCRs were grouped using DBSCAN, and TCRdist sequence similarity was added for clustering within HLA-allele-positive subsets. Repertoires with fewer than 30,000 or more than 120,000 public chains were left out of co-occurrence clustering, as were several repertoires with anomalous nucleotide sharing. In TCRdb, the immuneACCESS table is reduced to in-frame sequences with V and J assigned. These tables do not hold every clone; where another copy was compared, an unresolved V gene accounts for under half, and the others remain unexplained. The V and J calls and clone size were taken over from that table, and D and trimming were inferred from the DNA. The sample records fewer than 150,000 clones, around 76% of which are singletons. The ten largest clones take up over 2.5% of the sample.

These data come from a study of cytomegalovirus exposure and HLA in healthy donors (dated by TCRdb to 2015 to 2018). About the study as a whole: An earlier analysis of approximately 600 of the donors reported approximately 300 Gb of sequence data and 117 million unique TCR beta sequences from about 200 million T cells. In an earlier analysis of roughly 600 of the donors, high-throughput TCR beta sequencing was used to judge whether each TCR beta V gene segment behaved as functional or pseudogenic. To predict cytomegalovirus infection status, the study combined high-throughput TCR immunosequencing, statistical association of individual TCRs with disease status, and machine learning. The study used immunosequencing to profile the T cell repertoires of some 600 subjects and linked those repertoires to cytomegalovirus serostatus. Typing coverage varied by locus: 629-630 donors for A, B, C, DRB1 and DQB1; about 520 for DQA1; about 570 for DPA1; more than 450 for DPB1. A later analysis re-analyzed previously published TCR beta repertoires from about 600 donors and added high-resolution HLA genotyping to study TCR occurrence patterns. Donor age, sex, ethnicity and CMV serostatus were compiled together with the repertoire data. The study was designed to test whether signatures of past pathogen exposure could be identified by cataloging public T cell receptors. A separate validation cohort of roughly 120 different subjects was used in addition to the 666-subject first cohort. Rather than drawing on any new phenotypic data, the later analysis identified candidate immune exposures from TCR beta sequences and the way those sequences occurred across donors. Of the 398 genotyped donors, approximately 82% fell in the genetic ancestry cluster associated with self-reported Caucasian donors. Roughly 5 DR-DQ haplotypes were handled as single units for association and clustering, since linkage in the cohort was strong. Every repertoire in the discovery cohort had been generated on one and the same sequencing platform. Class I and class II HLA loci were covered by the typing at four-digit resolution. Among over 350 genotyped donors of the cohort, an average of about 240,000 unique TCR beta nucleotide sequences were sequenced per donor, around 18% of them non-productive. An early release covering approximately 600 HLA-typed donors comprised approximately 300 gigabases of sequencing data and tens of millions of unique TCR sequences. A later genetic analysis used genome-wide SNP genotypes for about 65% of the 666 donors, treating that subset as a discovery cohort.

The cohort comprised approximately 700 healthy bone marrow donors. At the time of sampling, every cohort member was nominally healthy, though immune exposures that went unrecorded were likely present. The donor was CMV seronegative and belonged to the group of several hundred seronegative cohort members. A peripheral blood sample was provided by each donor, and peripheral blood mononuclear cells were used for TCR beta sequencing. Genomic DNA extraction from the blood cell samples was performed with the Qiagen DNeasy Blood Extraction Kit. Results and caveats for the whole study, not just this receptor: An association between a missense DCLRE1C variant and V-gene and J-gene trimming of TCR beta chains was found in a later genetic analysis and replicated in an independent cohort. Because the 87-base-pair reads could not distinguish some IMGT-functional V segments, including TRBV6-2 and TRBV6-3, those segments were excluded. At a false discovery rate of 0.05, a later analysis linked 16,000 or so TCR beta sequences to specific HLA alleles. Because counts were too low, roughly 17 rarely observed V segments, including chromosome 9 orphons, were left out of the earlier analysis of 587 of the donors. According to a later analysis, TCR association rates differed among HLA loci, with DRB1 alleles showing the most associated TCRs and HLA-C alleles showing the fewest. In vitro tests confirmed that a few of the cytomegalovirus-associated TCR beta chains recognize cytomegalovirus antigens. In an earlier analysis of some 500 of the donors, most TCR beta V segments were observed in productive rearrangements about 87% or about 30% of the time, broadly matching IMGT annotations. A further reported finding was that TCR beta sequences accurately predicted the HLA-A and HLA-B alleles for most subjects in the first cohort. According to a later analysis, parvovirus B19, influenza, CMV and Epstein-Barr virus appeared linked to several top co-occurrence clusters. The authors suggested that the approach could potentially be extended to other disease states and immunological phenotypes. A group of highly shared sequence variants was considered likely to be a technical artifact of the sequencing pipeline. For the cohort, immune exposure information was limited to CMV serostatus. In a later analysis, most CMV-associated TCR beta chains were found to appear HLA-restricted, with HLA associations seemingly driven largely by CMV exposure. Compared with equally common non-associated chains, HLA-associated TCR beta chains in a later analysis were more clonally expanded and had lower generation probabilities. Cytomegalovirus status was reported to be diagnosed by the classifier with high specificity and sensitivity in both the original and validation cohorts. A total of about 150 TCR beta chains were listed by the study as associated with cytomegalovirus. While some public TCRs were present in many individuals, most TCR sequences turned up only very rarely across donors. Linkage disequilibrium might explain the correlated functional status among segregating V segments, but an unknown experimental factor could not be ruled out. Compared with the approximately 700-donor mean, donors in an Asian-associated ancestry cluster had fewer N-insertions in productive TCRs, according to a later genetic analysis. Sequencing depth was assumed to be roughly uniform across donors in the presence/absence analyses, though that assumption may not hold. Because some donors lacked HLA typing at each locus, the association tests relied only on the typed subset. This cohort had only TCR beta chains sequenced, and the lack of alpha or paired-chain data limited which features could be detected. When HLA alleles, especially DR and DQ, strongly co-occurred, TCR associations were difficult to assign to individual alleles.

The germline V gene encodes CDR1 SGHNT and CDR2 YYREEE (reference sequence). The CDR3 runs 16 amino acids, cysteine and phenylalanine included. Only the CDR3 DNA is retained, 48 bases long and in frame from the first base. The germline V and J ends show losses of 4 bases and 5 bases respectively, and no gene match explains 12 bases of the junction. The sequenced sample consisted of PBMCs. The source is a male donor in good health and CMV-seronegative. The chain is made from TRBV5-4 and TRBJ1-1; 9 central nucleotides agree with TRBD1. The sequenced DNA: TGTGCCAGCAGCGGGGACAGGGAGGGAGTGAGGACTGAAGCTTTCTTT. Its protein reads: CASSGDREGVRTEAFF.